This TCR beta chain was sequenced for a study of cytomegalovirus exposure and HLA in healthy donors (dated by TCRdb to the late 2010s). Describing the broader study: An earlier analysis of roughly 570 of the donors reported approximately 260 Gb of sequence data and 95 million to 130 million unique TCR beta sequences obtained from some 200 million T cells. An early release that covered fewer than 750 HLA-typed donors contained approximately 300 gigabases of sequencing data and tens of millions of unique TCR sequences. Among the approximately 420 genotyped donors, approximately 82% belonged to the genetic ancestry cluster associated with self-reported Caucasian donors. The study was designed to test whether signatures of past pathogen exposure could be identified by cataloging public T cell receptors. The T cell repertoires of around 730 subjects were profiled by immunosequencing and related to cytomegalovirus serostatus. In addition to the first cohort of 650 to 800 subjects, a separate validation cohort of 120 different subjects was used. To predict cytomegalovirus infection status, the study combined high-throughput TCR immunosequencing, statistical association of individual TCRs with disease status, and machine learning. A later analysis re-examined previously published TCR beta repertoires from just over 650 donors and added high-resolution HLA genotyping to investigate patterns of TCR occurrence. The later analysis used no new phenotypic data to find candidate immune exposures, relying instead on TCR beta sequences and their occurrence across donors. An earlier analysis of around 580 of the donors used high-throughput TCR beta sequencing to judge whether each TCR beta V gene segment behaved as functional or pseudogenic. Donor age, sex, ethnicity and CMV serostatus were collected together with the repertoire data. A later genetic analysis took genome-wide SNP genotypes for 398 of the 666 donors and used that subset as a discovery cohort. Every discovery cohort repertoire had been produced on one sequencing platform. HLA typing included class I and class II loci at four-digit resolution. The number of donors typed differed by locus, with roughly 620-630 for A, B, C, DRB1 and DQB1, more than 500 for DQA1, 606 for DPA1, and under 490 for DPB1. Roughly 5 DR-DQ haplotypes were handled as single units for association and clustering, since linkage in the cohort was strong. Among 398 genotyped donors of the cohort, an average of approximately 230,000 unique TCR beta nucleotide sequences were sequenced per donor, around a sixth of them non-productive.

At the junction V is shortened by 3 bases and J by 8 bases, with 10 bases in between. The CDR3 runs 13 residues from the cysteine to the phenylalanine. The CDR3 DNA has 39 bases and is translated from base 1. CDR1 is given as SEHNR and CDR2 as FQNEAQ, both from the germline V gene (reference sequence). General study outcomes and caveats: In vitro tests confirmed that three of the cytomegalovirus-associated TCR beta chains recognize cytomegalovirus antigens. This cohort had only TCR beta chains sequenced, and the lack of alpha or paired-chain data limited which features could be detected. It was suggested by the authors that the approach could potentially be generalized to other disease states and immunological phenotypes. The 87-base-pair reads could not distinguish some IMGT-functional V segments, including TRBV6-2 and TRBV6-3, so those segments were excluded. In a later analysis, more than 15,000 TCR beta sequences were associated with specific HLA alleles at a false discovery rate of 0.05. In both the original and validation cohorts, the classifier was reported to diagnose cytomegalovirus status with high specificity and sensitivity. A group of highly shared sequence variants was considered likely to be a technical artifact of the sequencing pipeline. The study listed 150 to 200 TCR beta chains as associated with cytomegalovirus. Several of the top co-occurrence clusters appeared to be linked to parvovirus B19, influenza, CMV and Epstein-Barr virus, according to a later analysis. In a later analysis, most CMV-associated TCR beta chains were found to appear HLA-restricted, with HLA associations seemingly driven largely by CMV exposure. A later genetic analysis associated a missense DCLRE1C variant with V-gene and J-gene trimming of TCR beta chains, and an independent cohort replicated the association. Immune exposure information for the cohort was limited to CMV serostatus. A later analysis found that HLA-associated TCR beta chains were more clonally expanded and had lower generation probabilities than equally common non-associated chains. The presence/absence analyses assumed that sequencing depth was roughly uniform across donors, and that assumption may not be true. In a later analysis, TCR association rates were found to vary across HLA loci, with the most associated TCRs seen for DRB1 alleles and the fewest for HLA-C alleles. In a later genetic analysis, fewer N-insertions in productive TCRs were reported among donors in an Asian-associated ancestry cluster than the 666-donor mean. Linkage disequilibrium might explain the correlated functional status among segregating V segments, but an unknown experimental factor could not be ruled out. Across donors, most TCR sequences were observed very rarely, whereas some public TCRs were present in many individuals. Roughly 15 rarely observed V segments, including chromosome 9 orphons, were excluded from the earlier analysis of just under 600 of the donors because counts were too low. A further reported finding was that TCR beta sequences accurately predicted the HLA-A and HLA-B alleles for most subjects in the first cohort. Strong co-occurrence of HLA alleles, especially DR and DQ, made assigning TCR associations to individual alleles difficult. In an earlier analysis of 500 to 650 of the donors, most TCR beta V segments appeared in productive rearrangements about 87% or about 30% of the time, broadly matching IMGT annotations. Because HLA typing was missing for some donors at each locus, association tests included only the typed subset.

The cohort was made up of approximately 670 healthy bone marrow donors. At the time of sampling, every cohort member was nominally healthy, though immune exposures that went unrecorded were likely present. CMV serostatus was positive for about 300 and negative for about 55% of the roughly 670 cohort members, and was not recorded for this donor. A peripheral blood sample was collected from each donor, and TCR beta sequencing was performed on peripheral blood mononuclear cells. The Qiagen DNeasy Blood Extraction Kit was used to extract genomic DNA from the blood cell samples. Libraries came from the immunoSEQ multiplex PCR assay. For the multiplex PCR, a mixture combining 60 forward primers for TCR Vbeta segments and 13 reverse primers for TCR Jbeta segments was used. Amplification of the CDR3 region of rearranged TCR beta genes was performed with a multiplex PCR assay on genomic DNA. The Illumina HiSeq System was used to sequence the amplified TCR beta libraries as 87-base-pair reads. From the authors' description of their analysis: A later analysis tallied 75 million to 85 million unique TCR beta chains across the 610 or so repertoires, and about 10 million of those chains were shared by two or more donors. Raw reads were error-corrected and collapsed into unique sequences with a nearest-neighbor algorithm that merged closely related sequences to remove PCR and sequencing errors. Alignment of CDR3 sequences to IMGT reference sequences was used to assign V, D and J gene segments. For a sequence to be retained, a match of at least six nucleotides to both a V gene segment and a J gene segment was required. Rearrangements were called productive when the CDR3 lacked stop codons and stayed in frame with V and J; all others were non-productive. Following IMGT convention, CDR3 was defined as the stretch from the second conserved V-encoded cysteine up to the conserved J-encoded phenylalanine. Sequences without an unambiguous match to a single V gene segment were excluded from the earlier analysis of a few hundred of the donors. In an earlier analysis of several hundred of the donors, a V segment was called functional when productive rearrangements were above 56.7%, and segregating when the standard deviation between donors exceeded 5%. A statistical classification framework was developed to diagnose cytomegalovirus status using the catalog of TCR beta chain sequences. V and J gene assignment, in a later analysis, came from comparing TCR nucleotide sequences with IMGT/GENE-DB human TR gene sequences. The TCRdist pipeline was used in a later analysis to assign CDR3 sequences and most-parsimonious VDJ recombination scenarios. A later analysis defined each TCR beta chain by its CDR3 amino acid sequence plus V-gene family, and excluded reads lacking a unique V-gene family. In a later analysis, nearly 600 highly shared, low-generation-probability nucleotide sequences were removed to address suspected cross-contamination and a sequencing artifact. In a later analysis, a clonal expansion index for each public chain was calculated from normalized within-repertoire ranks of inferred template counts. In a later analysis, generation probabilities were computed using a VDJ recombination model fitted to out-of-frame rearrangements, and the results were checked against IGoR. A later analysis scored TCR-TCR, TCR-HLA and TCR-CMV co-occurrence with hypergeometric tests, applying a repertoire-size bias correction to TCR pairs. A later analysis estimated false discovery rates by permuting HLA or CMV assignments 20 times. In a later analysis, co-occurring TCRs were grouped using DBSCAN, and TCRdist sequence similarity was added for clustering within HLA-allele-positive subsets. For co-occurrence clustering, repertoires with fewer than 30,000 or more than 120,000 public chains were excluded, along with 5 or 6 repertoires with anomalous nucleotide sharing. Held by TCRdb, this immuneACCESS table contains in-frame sequences only and omits some clones. Under half of the omission traces to an unresolved V gene where checked; the cause of the rest is unknown. Clonal size and the V and J genes are those of that table, whereas D and trimming came from the DNA. Present in this sample are around 150,000 clones, 55% to 80% of which were seen just once. About 15% of the sample belongs to the ten largest clones.

Notes on this clone: This receptor's antigen is unknown. Base qualities are missing; no much larger clone stands one base away.

The receptor was derived from a human donor in good health. The chain was built from TRBV7-9 and TRBJ1-4; no confident D gene assignment can be made. Specimen: PBMCs. CDR3 protein: CASSLPPGEKLFF. The nucleotide sequence is given as TGTGCCAGCAGCTTGCCCCCAGGAGAAAAACTGTTTTTT.